Given below is one T cell receptor (beta chain) in context. The target of this receptor is not known. The sample holds no much larger clone one base away, and base qualities are not on file. To demonstrate the VDJtools post-analysis software, TCR beta repertoires were profiled from the peripheral blood of roughly 14 young patients with multiple sclerosis. Multiple sclerosis patients were children and adolescents aged about 6 to 15 years. The CDR3 contains 12 residues, cysteine and phenylalanine counted. The only DNA kept is the CDR3, 36 bases in frame from the first base. V is shortened by 7 bases, J by 0 bases, and the region joining them spans 9 bases. Looking up the germline V gene yields CDR1 SQVTM and CDR2 ANQGSEA. This sample stems from a study of post-analysis software for immune sequencing data (dated by TCRdb to the mid-2010s). In terms of the full investigation: The recorded disease courses included relapsing-remitting, secondary progressive and progressive-relapsing multiple sclerosis, and some patients had no subtype annotation. Patient repertoires were compared against roughly 11 previously published healthy control repertoires from donors aged about 6 to 25 years. A subset of samples was prepared in parallel using single-end sample barcoding, then pooled and co-amplified after Illumina adapter ligation. Study-wide conclusions, independent of this receptor: The multiple sclerosis patient group was slightly younger than the control group. Direct clustering with F measure showed strong co-clustering of samples prepared in the same batch, prompting a batch-effect correction. Significantly higher frequencies in patients than in controls were found for roughly 5 TRBV segments, including TRBV5-6, TRBV5-1 and TRBV20-1. Normalized Chao1 diversity was significantly lower in multiple sclerosis patients than controls, suggesting substantial peripheral T-cell clonal expansion.

Library creation used PCR. The instrument was an Illumina HiSeq 2500. To reduce PCR and sequencing biases, unique molecular identifiers were incorporated into the TCR beta cDNA libraries. Every 1 to 10 million input T cells yielded approximately 500,000 cDNA molecules, meaning each molecule approximated one T cell. Patient libraries were prepared and sequenced with the same protocol used for the earlier healthy control dataset. Within a given batch, samples were prepared together, multiplexed and sequenced on the same HiSeq lane. In the authors' own workflow: Raw barcoded reads were processed with MIGEC, discarding single-read molecular identifier groups before consensus assembly and CDR3 extraction. VDJtools was used for post-analysis of the clonotype tables, and diversity was normalized by down-sampling every dataset to the size of the smallest sample. Repertoire overlap clustering matched CDR3 amino acid but not nucleotide sequences to correct batch-related cross-sample contamination. TCRdb trimmed the raw reads at Q25, called clones with MiXCR and kept productive beta chains. Entries that share a CDR3 protein sequence are merged under the most common genes and DNA. These V and J calls are TCRdb output, not the study's own analysis. The sample table records fewer than 850,000 distinct CDR3 sequences; roughly 27% of these occur just once. The ten largest clones take up 0.56% of the sample.

This receptor chain uses TRBV29-1 and TRBJ1-1, with TRBD1 as a weak D call on 5 bases. The specimen sequenced was blood. The source of this sequence is a girl aged 5-17 years with multiple sclerosis. The CDR3 sequence is CSAGHLNTEAFF. In nucleotide form, the sequence is TGCAGCGCCGGACACCTGAACACTGAAGCTTTCTTT. This CDR3, with the reference TRBV29-1 and TRBJ1-1 proteins standing in past its ends, gives the full variable domain SAVISQKPSRDICQRGTSLTIQCQVDSQVTMMFWYRQQPGQSLTLIATANQGSEATYESGFVIDKFPISRPNLTFSTLTVSNMSPEDSSIYLCSAGHLNTEAFFGQGTRLTVV.